This T cell receptor beta chain was retrieved from a study of lymphopenia after photon versus proton radiotherapy. Study conclusions and caveats: Relative stability marked proton patients; photon patients lost diversity and naive cells. Larger post-nadir TCR diversity loss correlated inversely with survival in deceased patients. Authors raise, but do not show, better survival with proton therapy. Post-nadir diversity loss with photons came from oligoclonal expansion, particularly CD8+ Temra cells.

Libraries were prepared by immunoSEQ multiplex PCR; TCRdb keeps only in-frame clonotypes and omits some of them. The data contain 25,000 to 30,000 clones, approximately 87% of them singletons. In regard to this clone: Its antigen is currently unknown.

V was clipped by 5 bases and J by 1 base, with 8 bases between them. Germline V gene lookup returns CDR1 ENHRY and CDR2 SYGVKD. The CDR3 consists of 13 residues. This sequence was found in a woman aged 55 to 70 with cholangiocarcinoma. Some clones in this sample may be carry-over from other donors' samples. The sequences come from peripheral blood, collected from a patient treated with proton-based radiotherapy. The V and J genes are TRBV10-3 and TRBJ2-5; D is unresolved. In DNA, the CDR3 is TGTGCCATCAGTACAAGAGCCCAAGAGACCCAGTACTTC. It specifies CAISTRAQETQYF.